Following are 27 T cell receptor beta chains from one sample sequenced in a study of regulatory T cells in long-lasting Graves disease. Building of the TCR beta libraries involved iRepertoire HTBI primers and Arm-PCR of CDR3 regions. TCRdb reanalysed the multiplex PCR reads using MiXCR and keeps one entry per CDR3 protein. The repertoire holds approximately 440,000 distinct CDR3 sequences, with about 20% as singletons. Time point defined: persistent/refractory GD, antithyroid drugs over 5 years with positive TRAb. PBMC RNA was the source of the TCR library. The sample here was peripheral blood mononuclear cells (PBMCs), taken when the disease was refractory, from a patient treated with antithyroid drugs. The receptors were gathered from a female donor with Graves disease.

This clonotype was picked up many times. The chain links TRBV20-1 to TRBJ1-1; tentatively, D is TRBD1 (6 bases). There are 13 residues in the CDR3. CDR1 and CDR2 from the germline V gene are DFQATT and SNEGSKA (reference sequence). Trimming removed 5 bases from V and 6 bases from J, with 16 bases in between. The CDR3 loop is CSALQGEGAEAFF. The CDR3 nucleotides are TGCAGTGCTTTACAGGGTGAAGGAGCTGAAGCTTTCTTT.

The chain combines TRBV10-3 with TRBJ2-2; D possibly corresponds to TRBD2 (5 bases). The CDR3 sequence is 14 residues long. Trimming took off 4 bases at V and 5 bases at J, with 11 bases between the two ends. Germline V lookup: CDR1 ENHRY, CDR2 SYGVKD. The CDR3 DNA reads TGTGCCATCAGTGTGGGCCCGGGAACCGGGGAGCTGTTTTTT. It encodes CAISVGPGTGELFF.

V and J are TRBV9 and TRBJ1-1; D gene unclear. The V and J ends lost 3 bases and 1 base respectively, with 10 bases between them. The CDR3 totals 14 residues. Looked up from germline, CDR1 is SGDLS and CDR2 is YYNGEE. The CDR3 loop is CASSAYRGNTEAFF. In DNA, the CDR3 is TGTGCCAGCAGCGCCTACCGGGGGAACACTGAAGCTTTCTTT.

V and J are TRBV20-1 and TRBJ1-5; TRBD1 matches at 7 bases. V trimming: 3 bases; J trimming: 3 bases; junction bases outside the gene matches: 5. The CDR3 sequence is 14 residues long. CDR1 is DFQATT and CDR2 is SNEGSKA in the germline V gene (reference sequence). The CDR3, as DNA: TGCAGTGCTAGTACAGGGGCCTACAATCAGCCCCAGCATTTT. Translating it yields CSASTGAYNQPQHF.

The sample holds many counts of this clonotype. The CDR3 sequence: CASTEGGNLAKNIQYF. The CDR3 nucleotides read TGTGCCAGCACCGAAGGGGGCAACCTAGCCAAAAACATTCAGTACTTC. The J gene is TRBJ2-4, the V gene TRBV28; 7 positions match TRBD1. The germline V gene has CDR1 MDHEN and CDR2 SYDVKM. This CDR3 is 16 amino acids long. The junction had 9 bases not matched to a gene; V was cut back by 7 bases and J by 0 bases.

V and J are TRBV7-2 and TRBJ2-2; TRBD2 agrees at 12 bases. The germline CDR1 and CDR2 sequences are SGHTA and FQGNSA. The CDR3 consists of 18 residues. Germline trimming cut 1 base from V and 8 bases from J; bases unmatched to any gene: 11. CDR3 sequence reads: CASSLGGLAGIIGGELFF. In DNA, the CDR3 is TGTGCCAGCAGCTTAGGCGGACTAGCGGGAATTATTGGGGGGGAGCTGTTTTTT.

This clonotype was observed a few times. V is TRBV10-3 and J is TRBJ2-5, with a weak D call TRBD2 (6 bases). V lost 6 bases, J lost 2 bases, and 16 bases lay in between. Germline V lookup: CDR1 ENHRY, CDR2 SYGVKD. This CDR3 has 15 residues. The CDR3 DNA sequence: TGTGCCATCAGCCCGGGGCGGGGCGGGCAAGAGACCCAGTACTTC. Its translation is CAISPGRGGQETQYF.

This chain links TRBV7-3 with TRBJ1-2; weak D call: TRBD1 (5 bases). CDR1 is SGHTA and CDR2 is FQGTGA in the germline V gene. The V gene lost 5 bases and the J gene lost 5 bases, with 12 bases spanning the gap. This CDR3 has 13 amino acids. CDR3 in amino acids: CASSPGAPYGYTF. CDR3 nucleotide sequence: TGTGCCAGCAGCCCCGGGGCCCCATATGGCTACACCTTC.

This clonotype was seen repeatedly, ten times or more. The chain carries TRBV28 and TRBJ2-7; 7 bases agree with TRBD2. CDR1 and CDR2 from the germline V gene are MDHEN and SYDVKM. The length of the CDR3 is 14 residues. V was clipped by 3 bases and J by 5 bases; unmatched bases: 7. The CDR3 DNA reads TGTGCCAGCAGTTTTGTCGGGAGGAGCCACGAGCAGTACTTC. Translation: CASSFVGRSHEQYF.

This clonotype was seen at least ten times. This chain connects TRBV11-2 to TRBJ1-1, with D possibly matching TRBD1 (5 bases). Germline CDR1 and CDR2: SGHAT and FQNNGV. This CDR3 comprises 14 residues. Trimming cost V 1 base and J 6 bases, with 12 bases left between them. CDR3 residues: CASSLGGTKAEAFF. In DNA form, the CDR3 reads TGTGCCAGCAGCTTAGGGGGGACTAAAGCTGAAGCTTTCTTT.

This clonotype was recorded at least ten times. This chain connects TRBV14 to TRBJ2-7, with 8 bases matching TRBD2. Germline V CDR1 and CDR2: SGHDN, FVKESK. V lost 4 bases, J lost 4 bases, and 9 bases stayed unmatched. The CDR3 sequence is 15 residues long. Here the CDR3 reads CASSPLDAGGYEQYF. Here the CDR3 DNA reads TGTGCCAGCAGCCCGCTGGATGCGGGGGGTTACGAGCAGTACTTC.

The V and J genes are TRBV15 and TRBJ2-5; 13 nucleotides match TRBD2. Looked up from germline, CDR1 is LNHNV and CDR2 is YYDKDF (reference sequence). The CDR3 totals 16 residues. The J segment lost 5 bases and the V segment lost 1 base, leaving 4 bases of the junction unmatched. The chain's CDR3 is CATSRGELAGGETQYF. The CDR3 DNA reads TGTGCCACCAGCAGAGGCGAACTAGCGGGGGGGGAGACCCAGTACTTC.

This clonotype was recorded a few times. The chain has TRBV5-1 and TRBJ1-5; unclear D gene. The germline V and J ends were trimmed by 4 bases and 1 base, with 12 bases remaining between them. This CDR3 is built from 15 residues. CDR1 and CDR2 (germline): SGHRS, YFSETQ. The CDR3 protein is CASSADSGSNQPQHF. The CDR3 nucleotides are TGCGCCAGCAGCGCCGACTCCGGGAGCAATCAGCCCCAGCATTTT.

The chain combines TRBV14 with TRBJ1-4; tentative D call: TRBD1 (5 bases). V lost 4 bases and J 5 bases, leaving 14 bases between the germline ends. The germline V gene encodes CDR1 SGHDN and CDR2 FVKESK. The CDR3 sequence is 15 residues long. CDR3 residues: CASSLRQTRNEKLFF. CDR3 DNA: TGTGCCAGCAGCCTTCGACAGACGCGCAATGAAAAACTGTTTTTT.

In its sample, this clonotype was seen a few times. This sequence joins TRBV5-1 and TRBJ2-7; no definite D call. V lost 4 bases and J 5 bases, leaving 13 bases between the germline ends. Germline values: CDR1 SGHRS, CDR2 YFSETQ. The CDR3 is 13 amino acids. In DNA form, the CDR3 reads TGCGCCAGCAGCGGGAATGGGGTCCACGAGCAGTACTTC. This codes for CASSGNGVHEQYF.

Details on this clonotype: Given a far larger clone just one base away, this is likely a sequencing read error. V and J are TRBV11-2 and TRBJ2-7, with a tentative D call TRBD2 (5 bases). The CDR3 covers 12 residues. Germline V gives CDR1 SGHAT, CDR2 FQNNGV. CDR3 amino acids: CASREALYEQCF. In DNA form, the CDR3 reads TGTGCCAGCAGGGAGGCCCTTTACGAGCAGTGCTTC. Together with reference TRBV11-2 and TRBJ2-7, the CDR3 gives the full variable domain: EAGVAQSPRYKIIEKRQSVAFWCNPISGHATLYWYQQILGQGPKLLIQFQNNGVVDDSQLPKDRFSAERLKGVDSTLKIQPAKLEDSAVYLCASREALYEQCFGPGTRLTVT.

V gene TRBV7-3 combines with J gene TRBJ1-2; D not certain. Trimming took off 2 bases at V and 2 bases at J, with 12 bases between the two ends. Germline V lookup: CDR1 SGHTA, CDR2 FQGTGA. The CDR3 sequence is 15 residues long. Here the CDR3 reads CASSLGDTVNYGYTF. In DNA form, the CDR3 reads TGTGCCAGCAGCTTAGGCGACACCGTGAACTATGGCTACACCTTC.

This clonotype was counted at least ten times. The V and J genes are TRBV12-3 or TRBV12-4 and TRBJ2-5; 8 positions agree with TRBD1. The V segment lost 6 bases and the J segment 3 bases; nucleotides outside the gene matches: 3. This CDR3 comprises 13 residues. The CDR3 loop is CASSLGQEETQYF. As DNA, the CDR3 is TGTGCCAGCAGCCTGGGACAGGAAGAGACCCAGTACTTC.

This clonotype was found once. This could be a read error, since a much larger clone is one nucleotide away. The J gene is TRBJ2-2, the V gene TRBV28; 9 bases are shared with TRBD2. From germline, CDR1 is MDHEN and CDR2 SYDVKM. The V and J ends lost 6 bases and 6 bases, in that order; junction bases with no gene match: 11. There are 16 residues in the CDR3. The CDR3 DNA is TGTGCCAGCAGACTTAGCGGGGGAGGGGGCGCCGGGGAGCTGTTTTTT. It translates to CASRLSGGGGAGELFF.

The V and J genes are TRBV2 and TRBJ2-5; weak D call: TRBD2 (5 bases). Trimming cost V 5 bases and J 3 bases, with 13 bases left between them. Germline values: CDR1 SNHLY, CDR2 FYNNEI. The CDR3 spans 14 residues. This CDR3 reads CASSSESGKETQYF. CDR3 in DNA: TGTGCCAGCAGTAGTGAGTCGGGAAAAGAGACCCAGTACTTC.

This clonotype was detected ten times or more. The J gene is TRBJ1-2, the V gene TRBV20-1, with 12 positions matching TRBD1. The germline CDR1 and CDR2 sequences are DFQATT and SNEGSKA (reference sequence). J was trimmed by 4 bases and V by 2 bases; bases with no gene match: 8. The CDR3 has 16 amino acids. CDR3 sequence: CSARKGQGARSYGYTF. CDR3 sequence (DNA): TGCAGTGCTAGAAAGGGACAGGGGGCTCGAAGCTATGGCTACACCTTC.

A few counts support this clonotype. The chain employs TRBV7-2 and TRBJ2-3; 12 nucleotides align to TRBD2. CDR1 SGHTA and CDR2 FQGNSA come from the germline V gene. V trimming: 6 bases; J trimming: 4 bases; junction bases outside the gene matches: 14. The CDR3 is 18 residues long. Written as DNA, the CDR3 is TGTGCCAGCAGTCAATGGGTAACTAGCGGGAGGTCCTCAGATACGCAGTATTTT. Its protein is CASSQWVTSGRSSDTQYF.

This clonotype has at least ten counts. CDR3 in amino acids: CASRPTGAGELFF. In DNA form, the CDR3 reads TGTGCCAGCAGACCGACAGGCGCCGGGGAGCTGTTTTTT. The rearrangement links TRBV2 to TRBJ2-2; D may be TRBD1 (6 bases). CDR3 size: 13 residues. V was shortened by 6 bases and J by 6 bases, with 11 bases between the two germline ends. Germline loops: CDR1 SNHLY, CDR2 FYNNEI. The full variable domain, rest sourced from reference TRBV2 and TRBJ2-2, is EPEVTQTPSHQVTQMGQEVILRCVPISNHLYFYWYRQILGQKVEFLVSFYNNEISEKSEIFDDQFSVERPDGSNFTLKIRSTKLEDSAMYFCASRPTGAGELFFGEGSRLTVL.

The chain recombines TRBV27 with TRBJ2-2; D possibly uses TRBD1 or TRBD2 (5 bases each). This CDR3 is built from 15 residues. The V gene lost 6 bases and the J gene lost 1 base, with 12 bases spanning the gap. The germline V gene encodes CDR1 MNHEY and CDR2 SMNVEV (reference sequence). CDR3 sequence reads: CASRQGRGNTGELFF. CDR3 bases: TGTGCCAGCAGGCAGGGACGGGGGAACACCGGGGAGCTGTTTTTT.

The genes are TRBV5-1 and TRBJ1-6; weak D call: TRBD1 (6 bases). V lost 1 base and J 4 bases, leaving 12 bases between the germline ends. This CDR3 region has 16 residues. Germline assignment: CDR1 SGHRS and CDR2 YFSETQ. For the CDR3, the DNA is TGCGCCAGCAGCTTGCAGGATGGGACATATAATTCACCCCTCCACTTT. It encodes CASSLQDGTYNSPLHF. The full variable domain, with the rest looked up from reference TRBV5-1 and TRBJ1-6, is KAGVTQTPRYLIKTRGQQVTLSCSPISGHRSVSWYQQTPGQGLQFLFEYFSETQRNKGNFPGRFSGRQFSNSRSEMNVSTLELGDSALYLCASSLQDGTYNSPLHFGNGTRLTVT.

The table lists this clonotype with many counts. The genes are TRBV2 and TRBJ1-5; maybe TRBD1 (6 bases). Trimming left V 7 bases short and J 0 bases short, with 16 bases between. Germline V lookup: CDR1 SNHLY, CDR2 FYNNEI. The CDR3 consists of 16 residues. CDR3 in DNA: TGTGCCAGCACCATCCTTGGGGGCTATAGCAATCAGCCCCAGCATTTT. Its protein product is CASTILGGYSNQPQHF.

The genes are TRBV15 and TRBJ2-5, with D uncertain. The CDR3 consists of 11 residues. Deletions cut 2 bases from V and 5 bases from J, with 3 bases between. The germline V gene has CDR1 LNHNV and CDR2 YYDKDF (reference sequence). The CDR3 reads CATSRTETQYF. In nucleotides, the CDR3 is TGTGCCACCAGCAGAACCGAGACCCAGTACTTC. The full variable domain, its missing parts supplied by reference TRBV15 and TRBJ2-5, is DAMVIQNPRYQVTQFGKPVTLSCSQTLNHNVMYWYQQKSSQAPKLLFHYYDKDFNNEADTPDNFQSRRPNTSFCFLDIRSPGLGDTAMYLCATSRTETQYFGPGTRLLVL.